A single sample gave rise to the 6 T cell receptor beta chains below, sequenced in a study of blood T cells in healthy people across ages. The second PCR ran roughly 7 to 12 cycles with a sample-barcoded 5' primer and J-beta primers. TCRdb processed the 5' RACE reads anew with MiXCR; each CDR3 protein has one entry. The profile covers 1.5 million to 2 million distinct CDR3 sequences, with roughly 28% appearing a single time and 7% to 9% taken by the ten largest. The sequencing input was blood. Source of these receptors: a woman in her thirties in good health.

CDR3 nucleotide sequence: TGTGCCAGCAGTGAAGTACTCCTTCGGGAAGACAATCAGCCCCAGCATTTT. The encoded protein is CASSEVLLREDNQPQHF. V usage is TRBV2 and J usage is TRBJ1-5; no firm D call. CDR3 size: 17 residues. Germline values: CDR1 SNHLY, CDR2 FYNNEI. V shed 1 base and J shed 3 bases, with 16 bases lying between them.

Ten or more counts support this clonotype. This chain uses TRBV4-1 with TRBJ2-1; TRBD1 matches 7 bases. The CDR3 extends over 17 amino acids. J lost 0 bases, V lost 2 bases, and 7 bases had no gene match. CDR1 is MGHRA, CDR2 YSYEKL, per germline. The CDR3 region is CASSQLPGQISYNEQFF. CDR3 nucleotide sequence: TGCGCCAGCAGCCAATTACCGGGACAGATCTCCTACAATGAGCAGTTCTTC.

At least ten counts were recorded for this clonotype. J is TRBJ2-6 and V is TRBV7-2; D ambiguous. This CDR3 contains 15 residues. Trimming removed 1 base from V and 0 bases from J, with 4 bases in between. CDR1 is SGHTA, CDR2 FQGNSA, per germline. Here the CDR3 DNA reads TGTGCCAGCAGCTTAGGCTACTCTGGGGCCAACGTCCTGACTTTC. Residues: CASSLGYSGANVLTF.

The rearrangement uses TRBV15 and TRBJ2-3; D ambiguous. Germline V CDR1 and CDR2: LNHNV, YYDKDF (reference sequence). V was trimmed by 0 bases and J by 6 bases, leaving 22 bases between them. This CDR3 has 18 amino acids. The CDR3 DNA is TGTGCCACCAGCAGAGATAAGGCCGGGTCCGGTGTAGGTGATACGCAGTATTTT. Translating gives CATSRDKAGSGVGDTQYF.

The CDR3 DNA sequence: TGTGCCAGCAGCCAAGGACCCGAAGGAGATACGCAGTATTTT. Its protein product is CASSQGPEGDTQYF. This sequence joins TRBV3-1 and TRBJ2-3, with D unclear. From germline, CDR1 is LGHDT and CDR2 YNNKEL (reference sequence). The CDR3 is 14 residues long. Trimming removed 1 base at V and 5 bases at J, with 10 bases between.

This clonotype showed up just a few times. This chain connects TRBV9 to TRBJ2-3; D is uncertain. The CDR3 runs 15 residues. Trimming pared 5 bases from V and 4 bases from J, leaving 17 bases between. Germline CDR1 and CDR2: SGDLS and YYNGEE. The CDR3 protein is CASSLDFGRADTQYF. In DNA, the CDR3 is TGTGCCAGCAGTCTCGACTTCGGTAGGGCAGATACGCAGTATTTT.